These 26 T cell receptor beta chains originate from one sample sequenced in a study of blood T cell repertoires in COVID-19. Clones were sequenced by immunoSEQ multiplex PCR, and TCRdb holds only the in-frame ones, with some missing. The data show about 670,000 clones, approximately 90% seen once. Sequencing used peripheral blood. The receptors derive from a woman between 18 and 29 years old with acute or convalescent COVID-19.

This clone has just one count. The chain employs TRBV5-1 and TRBJ2-4; 12 nucleotides line up with TRBD2. This CDR3 is built from 18 residues. J lost 0 bases, V lost 4 bases, and 8 bases had no gene match. The germline CDR1 and CDR2 sequences are SGHRS and YFSETQ. The CDR3 DNA follows: TGCGCCAGCAGCGAGACTAGCGGGGGCCCTCCAGCCAAAAACATTCAGTACTTC. Its translation: CASSETSGGPPAKNIQYF.

The chain carries TRBV19 and TRBJ1-2; maybe TRBD1 (6 bases). CDR3 length: 14 residues. With 7 bases removed from V and 4 bases from J, the gap between germline ends came to 16 bases. Germline V CDR1 and CDR2: LNHDA, SQIVND (reference sequence). CDR3 sequence (DNA): TGTGCCAGTAACACATGGGAGGGGGTCTATGGCTACACCTTC. This encodes CASNTWEGVYGYTF. Variable domain in full (rest from reference TRBV19 and TRBJ1-2): DGGITQSPKYLFRKEGQNVTLSCEQNLNHDAMYWYRQDPGQGLRLIYYSQIVNDFQKGDIAEGYSVSREKKESFPLTVTSAQKNPTAFYLCASNTWEGVYGYTFGSGTRLTVV.

On this clone: One end of the junction varies from germline; a read error may be responsible. V usage is TRBV6-5 and J usage is TRBJ1-1, with no clear D. Germline V gene lookup returns CDR1 MNHEY and CDR2 SVGAGI. The CDR3 length is 13 residues. For the CDR3, the DNA is TGTGTCAGCAGTAAACAGAGGAACACTGAAGCTTTCTTT. Translated, it gives CVSSKQRNTEAFF.

J is TRBJ1-5 and V is TRBV7-9; TRBD1 matches 7 bases. The ends lost 5 bases at V and 2 bases at J; junction bases unmatched: 3. The germline gives CDR1 SEHNR, CDR2 FQNEAQ (reference sequence). The CDR3 consists of 14 residues. For the CDR3, the DNA is TGTGCCAGCAGCCTGCAGGGGGGCAATCAGCCCCAGCATTTT. Translated, it gives CASSLQGGNQPQHF.

In its sample, this clone was seen once. This CDR3 reads CASSGPTSGVPTYEQYF. CDR3 nucleotide sequence: TGTGCCAGCAGCGGGCCGACTAGCGGGGTCCCAACCTACGAGCAGTACTTC. The chain recombines TRBV5-6 with TRBJ2-7; 11 bases line up with TRBD2. The CDR3 loop spans 17 amino acids. The V gene's germline CDR1 is SGHDT and CDR2 YYEEEE. V trimming: 4 bases; J trimming: 2 bases; junction bases outside the gene matches: 11.

V gene TRBV13 combines with J gene TRBJ1-2; D ambiguous. The CDR3 is made up of 13 amino acids. Between the trimmed V and J ends, which lost 3 bases and 10 bases, there was a span of 15 bases. Germline CDR1 reads PRHDT; CDR2 reads FYEKMQ (reference sequence). The CDR3 sequence: CASSFGVGRVYTF. CDR3 DNA: TGTGCCAGCAGCTTTGGGGTAGGGAGAGTCTACACCTTC.

This sequence joins TRBV6-5 and TRBJ1-1; the D gene is possibly TRBD1 (5 bases). CDR3 length: 14 amino acids. The germline V gene encodes CDR1 MNHEY and CDR2 SVGAGI. V lost 7 bases and J 4 bases, leaving 16 bases between the germline ends. The chain's CDR3 is CASNYRQGPTEAFF. The CDR3 coding sequence is TGTGCCAGCAACTACCGCCAGGGTCCCACTGAAGCTTTCTTT.

The CDR3 region has the DNA TGTGCCAGCAGCCGGACTCGGGGGGACTACAATGAGCAGTTCTTC. Its translation is CASSRTRGDYNEQFF. The V and J genes are TRBV7-6 and TRBJ2-1; 7 bases map to TRBD2. The trim removed 5 bases at V and 3 bases at J, leaving 7 bases unmatched. This CDR3 region has 15 residues. Germline CDR1 and CDR2: SGHVS and FNYEAQ.

The chain uses TRBV30 and TRBJ2-5; possible D gene TRBD2, 5 bases. V shed 0 bases and J shed 5 bases, with 19 bases lying between them. Germline V gene lookup returns CDR1 GTSNPN and CDR2 SVGIG (reference sequence). CDR3 length equals 16 residues. In DNA form, the CDR3 reads TGTGCCTGGAGTGTTCGGATAGGGAGCGTAAAGGAGACCCAGTACTTC. Translation gives CAWSVRIGSVKETQYF.

V gene TRBV9 combines with J gene TRBJ1-5; 8 bases align to TRBD1. The germline V gene has CDR1 SGDLS and CDR2 YYNGEE. This CDR3 spans 14 amino acids. V dropped 7 bases and J dropped 5; count of bases not matched to a gene: 8. For the CDR3, the DNA is TGTGCCAGCCCCGGGACAGGTGTTGATCAGCCCCAGCATTTT. As protein: CASPGTGVDQPQHF.

The chain has TRBV7-2 and TRBJ1-2; 9 bases line up with TRBD1. Germline trimming cut 5 bases from V and 4 bases from J; bases unmatched to any gene: 5. The CDR3 covers 14 residues. Germline V CDR1 and CDR2: SGHTA, FQGNSA. The CDR3 nucleotides read TGTGCCAGCAGCCCCCAGGGACAGGGCTATGGCTACACCTTC. Translating gives CASSPQGQGYGYTF.

The rearrangement joins TRBV15 to TRBJ2-7, with 11 bases that match TRBD1. The germline gives CDR1 LNHNV, CDR2 YYDKDF (reference sequence). With V trimmed by 2 bases and J by 7 bases, 10 bases remained unmatched. The CDR3 loop spans 16 amino acids. CDR3 region: CATSRFGQGASGEQYF. CDR3 DNA sequence: TGTGCCACCAGCAGATTCGGACAGGGGGCGAGTGGGGAGCAGTACTTC.

The CDR3: CASSATSGGPSGANVLTF. For the CDR3, the DNA is TGTGCCAGCAGTGCCACTAGCGGGGGACCCTCTGGGGCCAACGTCCTGACTTTC. V gene TRBV9 combines with J gene TRBJ2-6, with 11 bases identical to TRBD2. V lost 5 bases to trimming and J lost 0 bases; unmatched junction nucleotides: 7. CDR1 is SGDLS and CDR2 is YYNGEE in the germline V gene. CDR3 length equals 18 residues.

The chain links TRBV14 to TRBJ1-3; the D is unclear. The CDR3 covers 16 residues. CDR1 SGHDN and CDR2 FVKESK come from the germline V gene. Trimming shortened V by 1 base and J by 0 bases, and 10 bases separated the two germline ends. The CDR3 nucleotides are TGTGCCAGCAGCCAAGTCGACTGGTTCTCTGGAAACACCATATATTTT. Translation gives CASSQVDWFSGNTIYF.

V and J are TRBV5-1 and TRBJ1-1; 9 bases fit TRBD1. V gave up 4 bases and J gave up 1 base; unmatched junction bases: 14. In germline, CDR1 is SGHRS, CDR2 YFSETQ. The CDR3 has 18 amino acids. The CDR3 nucleotides read TGCGCCAGCAGCCGCGCAGGGACAGGGTCTTATGAGAACACTGAAGCTTTCTTT. This sequence encodes CASSRAGTGSYENTEAFF.

The chain has TRBV9 and TRBJ1-6; unclear D gene. V lost 2 bases to trimming and J lost 7 bases, with 10 bases between them. This CDR3 spans 14 amino acids. Germline lookup yields CDR1 SGDLS and CDR2 YYNGEE. The chain's CDR3 is CASSVGQKNSPLHF. In DNA form, the CDR3 reads TGTGCCAGCAGCGTGGGCCAGAAGAATTCACCCCTCCACTTT.

The V and J genes are TRBV6-5 and TRBJ2-2, with D perhaps matching TRBD1 (6 bases). The CDR3 is 15 amino acids. V gave up 4 bases and J gave up 3 bases, with 12 bases separating them. Per germline, CDR1 MNHEY and CDR2 SVGAGI. The CDR3 DNA is TGTGCCAGCAGTTTATACCGGACAGACACCGGGGAGCTGTTTTTT. It encodes CASSLYRTDTGELFF.

J is TRBJ2-7 and V is TRBV9, with TRBD2 identical over 11 bases. V was pared by 5 bases and J by 3 bases, with 4 bases of the junction left unmatched. Germline V gene data show CDR1 as SGDLS and CDR2 as YYNGEE. This CDR3 is built from 14 residues. This CDR3 is CASSRTSGFYEQYF. CDR3 DNA: TGTGCCAGCAGTCGGACTAGCGGGTTCTACGAGCAGTACTTC. The full variable domain, rest sourced from reference TRBV9 and TRBJ2-7, is DSGVTQTPKHLITATGQRVTLRCSPRSGDLSVYWYQQSLDQGLQFLIQYYNGEERAKGNILERFSAQQFPDLHSELNLSSLELGDSALYFCASSRTSGFYEQYFGPGTRLTVT.

CDR3 DNA: TGTGCCAGCAGCCCCGGACTAGCGGCCACAGATACGCAGTATTTT. Amino acid sequence: CASSPGLAATDTQYF. The chain couples TRBV27 to TRBJ2-3; 10 nucleotides match TRBD2. This CDR3 contains 15 residues. The germline gives CDR1 MNHEY, CDR2 SMNVEV (reference sequence). V trimming: 6 bases; J trimming: 2 bases; junction bases outside the gene matches: 5.

The CDR3 region is CASSESGSYTF. The CDR3 DNA follows: TGTGCCAGCAGCGAGTCCGGGAGCTACACCTTC. The chain recombines TRBV9 with TRBJ1-2; D gene ambiguous. Germline values: CDR1 SGDLS, CDR2 YYNGEE. Trimming took off 3 bases at V and 9 bases at J, with 9 bases between the two ends. This CDR3 has 11 residues.

In DNA, the CDR3 is TGTGCCAGCAGTCGCCGGGGGGACTCCTACGAGCAGTACTTC. Encoded protein: CASSRRGDSYEQYF. The chain joins TRBV28 to TRBJ2-7; 7 bases match TRBD2. The ends lost 5 bases at V and 0 bases at J; junction bases unmatched: 4. Germline V gives CDR1 MDHEN, CDR2 SYDVKM. CDR3 size: 14 residues.

This chain uses TRBV5-5 with TRBJ2-7, with 8 bases fitting TRBD2. V shed 1 base and J 5 bases; nucleotides not matched to a gene: 8. CDR3 length: 15 amino acids. Looked up from germline, CDR1 is SGHKS and CDR2 is YYEKEE (reference sequence). CDR3 sequence: CASSLPAGGLDEQYF. As DNA, the CDR3 is TGTGCCAGCAGCTTGCCTGCGGGGGGTCTCGACGAGCAGTACTTC.

The V gene is TRBV4-1, the J gene TRBJ1-1; TRBD1 might be the D (5 bases). CDR1 MGHRA and CDR2 YSYEKL come from the germline V gene. Trimming left V 2 bases short and J 1 base short, with 14 bases between. The CDR3 loop spans 16 amino acids. CDR3 sequence: CASSQITGLSNTEAFF. The CDR3 region has the DNA TGCGCCAGCAGCCAAATAACGGGACTTTCGAACACTGAAGCTTTCTTT.

The chain couples TRBV5-4 to TRBJ2-3; 9 bases are shared with TRBD2. The CDR3 totals 17 residues. The germline CDR1 and CDR2 sequences are SGHNT and YYREEE (reference sequence). Trimming at V came to 2 bases and at J to 4 bases, leaving 11 bases not matched to a gene. The CDR3 region has the DNA TGTGCCAGCAGCTTTCCCTTAGCGGGGGCCGGGGCAGATACGCAGTATTTT. The encoded protein is CASSFPLAGAGADTQYF.

The CDR3 reads CASSRDRGIGYTF. CDR3 nucleotide sequence: TGTGCCAGCAGTAGGGACAGGGGTATAGGCTACACCTTC. The chain uses TRBV28 and TRBJ1-2; TRBD1 agrees at 10 bases. V was clipped by 5 bases and J by 8 bases; unmatched bases: 5. This CDR3 comprises 13 residues. Germline V CDR1 and CDR2: MDHEN, SYDVKM.

The chain recombines TRBV24-1 with TRBJ2-7; 9 nucleotides align to TRBD1. With 3 bases clipped from V and 7 bases from J, the junction kept 9 bases outside the gene matches. Germline loops: CDR1 KGHDR, CDR2 SFDVKD. CDR3 size: 15 residues. The CDR3: CATSDTGGAPGEQYF. For the CDR3, the DNA is TGTGCCACCAGTGATACAGGGGGCGCCCCGGGGGAGCAGTACTTC.